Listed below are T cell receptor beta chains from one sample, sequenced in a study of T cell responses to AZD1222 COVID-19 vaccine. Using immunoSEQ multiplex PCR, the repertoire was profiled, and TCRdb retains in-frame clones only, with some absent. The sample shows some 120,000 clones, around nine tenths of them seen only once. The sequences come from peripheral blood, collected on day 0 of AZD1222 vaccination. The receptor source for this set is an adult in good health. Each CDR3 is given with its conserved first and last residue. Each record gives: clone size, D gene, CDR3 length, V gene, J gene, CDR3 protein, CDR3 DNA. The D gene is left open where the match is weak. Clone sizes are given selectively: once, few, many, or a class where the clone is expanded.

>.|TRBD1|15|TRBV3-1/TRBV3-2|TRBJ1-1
CASSHTGTGLTEAFF
TGTGCCAGCAGCCATACCGGGACAGGACTCACTGAAGCTTTCTTT
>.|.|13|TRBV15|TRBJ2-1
CATSLGGTDEQFF
TGTGCCACCAGCCTCGGGGGTACCGATGAGCAGTTCTTC
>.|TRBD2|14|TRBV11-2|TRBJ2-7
CASSLGGSGNEQYF
TGTGCCAGCAGCTTAGGCGGGAGTGGAAACGAGCAGTACTTC
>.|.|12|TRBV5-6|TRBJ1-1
CASSPGYTEAFF
TGTGCCAGCAGCCCGGGGTACACTGAAGCTTTCTTT
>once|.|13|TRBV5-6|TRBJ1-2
CASSRVGGDGYTF
TGTGCCAGCAGCCGGGTGGGGGGCGATGGCTACACCTTC
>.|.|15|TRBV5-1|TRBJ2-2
CASRLDRRETGELFF
TGCGCCAGCAGGCTGGACAGAAGGGAAACCGGGGAGCTGTTTTTT
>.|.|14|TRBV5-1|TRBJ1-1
CASSATGMNTEAFF
TGCGCCAGCAGCGCGACAGGTATGAACACTGAAGCTTTCTTT
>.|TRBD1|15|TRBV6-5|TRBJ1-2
CASHTGGTGNYGYTF
TGTGCCAGCCACACCGGAGGGACAGGGAACTATGGCTACACCTTC
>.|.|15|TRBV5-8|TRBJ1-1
CASSLAGGAKLLTFF
TGTGCCAGCAGCTTGGCGGGGGGAGCGAAACTTTTAACTTTCTTT
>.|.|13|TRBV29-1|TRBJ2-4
CSVEFGSGNIQYF
TGCAGCGTTGAGTTCGGGAGTGGGAACATTCAGTACTTC
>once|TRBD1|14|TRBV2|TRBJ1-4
CATQGGQGDEKLFF
TGTGCCACCCAAGGGGGACAGGGTGATGAAAAACTGTTTTTT
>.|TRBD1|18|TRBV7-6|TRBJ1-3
CASSSTPGQGVSGNTIYF
TGTGCCAGCAGCTCGACGCCTGGACAGGGGGTTTCTGGAAACACCATATATTTT
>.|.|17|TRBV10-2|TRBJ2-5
CASSARPPPRTLETQYF
TGCGCCAGCAGTGCCCGCCCACCCCCGCGAACTCTAGAGACCCAGTACTTC
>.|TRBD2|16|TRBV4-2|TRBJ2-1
CASSQHTSGSSYEQFF
TGTGCCAGCAGCCAACACACTAGCGGGAGTTCCTATGAGCAGTTCTTC
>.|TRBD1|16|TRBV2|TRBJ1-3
CASSTQGAISGNTIYF
TGTGCCAGCAGCACACAGGGGGCTATCTCTGGAAACACCATATATTTT
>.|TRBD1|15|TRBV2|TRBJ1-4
CASKGQGAVNEKLFF
TGTGCCAGCAAGGGACAGGGGGCGGTTAATGAAAAACTGTTTTTT
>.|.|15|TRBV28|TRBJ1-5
CASSRMDSLNQPQHF
TGTGCCAGCAGTCGCATGGACAGCCTCAATCAGCCCCAGCATTTT
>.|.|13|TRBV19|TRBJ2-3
CASRRDWGDTQYF
TGTGCCAGTAGGAGGGACTGGGGAGATACGCAGTATTTT
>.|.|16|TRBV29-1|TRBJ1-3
CSGLGFHKGDGNTIYF
TGCAGCGGCCTGGGGTTTCACAAGGGCGATGGAAACACCATATATTTT
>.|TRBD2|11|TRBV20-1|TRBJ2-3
CSAWVRGAQYF
TGCAGTGCTTGGGTGCGGGGGGCCCAGTATTTT
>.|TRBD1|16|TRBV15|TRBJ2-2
CATSRDGTANTGELFF
TGTGCCACCAGCAGAGATGGGACAGCCAACACCGGGGAGCTGTTTTTT
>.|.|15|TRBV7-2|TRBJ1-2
CASSLPRGRLYGYTF
TGTGCCAGCAGCCTACCGCGGGGCCGCCTCTATGGCTACACCTTC
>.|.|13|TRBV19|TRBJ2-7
CASSLGRLFEQYF
TGTGCCAGTAGTCTGGGTCGCCTTTTCGAGCAGTACTTC
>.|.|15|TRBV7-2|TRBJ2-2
CASSKGMAGTGELFF
TGTGCCAGCAGCAAGGGGATGGCGGGCACCGGGGAGCTGTTTTTT
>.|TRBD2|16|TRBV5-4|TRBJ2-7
CASSPSSGGGSYEQYF
TGTGCCAGCAGCCCCTCGAGCGGGGGAGGCTCCTACGAGCAGTACTTC
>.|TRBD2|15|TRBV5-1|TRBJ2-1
CASSLLAGTYNEQFF
TGCGCCAGCAGCTTGCTAGCGGGGACATACAATGAGCAGTTCTTC
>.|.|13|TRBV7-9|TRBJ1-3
CASSTDRGNTIYF
TGTGCCAGCAGCACCGACCGGGGAAACACCATATATTTT
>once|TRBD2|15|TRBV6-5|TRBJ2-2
CASRAAGEYTGELFF
TGTGCCAGCAGAGCAGCGGGAGAATACACCGGGGAGCTGTTTTTT
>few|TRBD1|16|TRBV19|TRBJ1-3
CASSTTGWPSGNTIYF
TGTGCCAGTAGTACGACAGGGTGGCCGTCTGGAAACACCATATATTTT
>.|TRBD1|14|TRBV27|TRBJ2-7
CASSLRTGDYEQYF
TGTGCCAGCAGTTTAAGGACAGGGGACTACGAGCAGTACTTC
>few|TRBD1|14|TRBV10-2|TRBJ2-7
CASKMGTGGYEQYF
TGCGCCAGCAAGATGGGGACAGGGGGCTACGAGCAGTACTTC
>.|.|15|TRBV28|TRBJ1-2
CASSFREGGDYGYTF
TGTGCCAGCAGTTTCAGGGAGGGCGGTGACTATGGCTACACCTTC
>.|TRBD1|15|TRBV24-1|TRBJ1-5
CATGLLDRVNQPQHF
TGTGCCACCGGTCTCCTAGACAGGGTCAATCAGCCCCAGCATTTT
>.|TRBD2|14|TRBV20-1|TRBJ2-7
CSASPSGDLTGQYF
TGCAGTGCTAGTCCTAGCGGGGACCTAACCGGGCAGTACTTC
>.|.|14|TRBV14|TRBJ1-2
CASSQDRSWGGYTF
TGTGCCAGCAGCCAAGATCGTTCGTGGGGTGGCTACACCTTC
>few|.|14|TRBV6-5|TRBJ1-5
CASSRGGVSQPQHF
TGTGCCAGCAGTCGGGGGGGAGTGAGTCAGCCCCAGCATTTT
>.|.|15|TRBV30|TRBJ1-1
CAWSETAGTSTEAFF
TGTGCCTGGAGTGAGACGGCGGGGACGAGTACTGAAGCTTTCTTT